Following are 32 T cell receptor beta chains from one sample sequenced in a study of blood T cell repertoires in COVID-19 (dated by TCRdb to 2020 to 2021). Library prep was done by the immunoSEQ multiplex PCR assay. The immuneACCESS repertoire file appears here via TCRdb, limited to in-frame rearrangements. These files lack a portion of the clones; in checked studies, under half of the deficit traces to unresolved V genes, and the cause of the others is not known. For this sample there are 130,000 to 150,000 clones; 89% appear just once. Of the sample, about 1.5% is held by the ten largest clones. The sample was peripheral blood. The receptors derive from a human donor in a cohort sampled during active COVID-19.

J is TRBJ2-3 and V is TRBV3-1 (or the pseudogene TRBV3-2); 7 nucleotides align to TRBD2. The CDR3 consists of 15 residues. Germline CDR1 reads LGHDT; CDR2 reads YNNKEL (reference sequence). J gave up 5 bases and V 1 base, and 6 bases lay outside the gene matches. This CDR3 reads CASSQGDYQGDTQYF. The CDR3 DNA reads as TGTGCCAGCAGCCAAGGGGACTACCAGGGAGATACGCAGTATTTT.

This chain uses TRBV6-6 with TRBJ1-4, with TRBD1 matching 8 bases. Per germline, CDR1 MNHNY and CDR2 SVGAGI (reference sequence). The CDR3 is 14 residues long. V trimming: 6 bases; J trimming: 7 bases; junction bases outside the gene matches: 7. This CDR3 is CASSRDRIPEKLFF. The DNA of the CDR3 is TGTGCCAGCAGCCGGGACAGGATTCCTGAAAAACTGTTTTTT.

The J gene is TRBJ2-3, the V gene TRBV21-1; TRBD2 was called by the table and not checked on the DNA. TRBV21-1 is listed as a pseudogene. The CDR3 has 19 residues. In DNA form, the CDR3 reads TGTGCCAGCAGCAAAGACCTGGGAGTAGCGGGGGGGCCCACAGATACGCAGTATTTT. Encoded protein: CASSKDLGVAGGPTDTQYF.

The chain carries TRBV7-9 and TRBJ1-2; 8 bases map to TRBD1. V trimming: 3 bases; J trimming: 4 bases; junction bases outside the gene matches: 1. Germline CDR1 SEHNR, CDR2 FQNEAQ (reference sequence). This CDR3 region has 13 residues. CDR3 nucleotides: TGTGCCAGCAGCTTCGGACAGGGCTATGGCTACACCTTC. This gives the protein CASSFGQGYGYTF.

The V call is TRBV29-1, the J call TRBJ2-3; TRBD2 matches 7 bases. The germline CDR1 and CDR2 sequences are SQVTM and ANQGSEA. This CDR3 spans 14 amino acids. CDR3 loop: CSFLGRGFTDTQYF. Here the CDR3 DNA reads TGCAGTTTCCTGGGGCGGGGGTTCACAGATACGCAGTATTTT.

V gene TRBV5-6 combines with J gene TRBJ1-1; TRBD1 is a possible D gene (5 bases). In germline, CDR1 is SGHDT, CDR2 YYEEEE. The length of the CDR3 is 14 residues. Trimming shortened V by 4 bases and J by 6 bases, and 16 bases separated the two germline ends. The CDR3: CASSLQGRAPEAFF. The CDR3 DNA reads as TGTGCCAGCAGCCTTCAGGGTAGGGCGCCTGAAGCTTTCTTT.

This clone was picked up one time. The chain combines TRBV30 with TRBJ1-4; a weak D match, TRBD1 (5 bases). Germline assignment: CDR1 GTSNPN and CDR2 SVGIG (reference sequence). The CDR3 spans 12 residues. V shed 4 bases and J shed 8 bases, with 11 bases lying between them. The CDR3 sequence is CAWKQVEEKLFF. The CDR3 bases are TGTGCCTGGAAACAGGTGGAAGAAAAACTGTTTTTT.

This chain connects TRBV19 to TRBJ2-3; 10 bases match TRBD2. After removal of 3 bases from V and 1 base from J, the junction contained 4 bases not matched to a gene. This CDR3 is built from 16 residues. Germline lookup yields CDR1 LNHDA and CDR2 SQIVND (reference sequence). DNA of the CDR3: TGTGCCAGTAGTATGCGGACTAGCGGCGGCACAGATACGCAGTATTTT. This encodes CASSMRTSGGTDTQYF.

This chain links TRBV12-5 with TRBJ2-7; 10 bases agree with TRBD1. Trimming at V came to 2 bases and at J to 7 bases, leaving 8 bases not matched to a gene. Germline V lookup: CDR1 LGHNT, CDR2 FRNRAP. The CDR3 contains 15 residues. In nucleotides, the CDR3 is TGTGCTAGTGGTTTGCCGAGACAGGGGGCGCGGGAGCAGTACTTC. This gives the protein CASGLPRQGAREQYF. Based on the CDR3 plus reference TRBV12-5 and TRBJ2-7, the full variable domain is DARVTQTPRHKVTEMGQEVTMRCQPILGHNTVFWYRQTMMQGLELLAYFRNRAPLDDSGMPKDRFSAEMPDATLATLKIQPSEPRDSAVYFCASGLPRQGAREQYFGPGTRLTVT.

This chain connects TRBV2 to TRBJ2-2; 10 bases are shared with TRBD2. The V gene end was trimmed by 1 base and the J gene end by 0 bases; junction bases not matched to a gene: 5. The CDR3 loop spans 18 amino acids. Germline CDR1 reads SNHLY; CDR2 reads FYNNEI. The CDR3 bases are TGTGCCAGCAGTGAAGGGGGAACTAGCGGGGCGAACACCGGGGAGCTGTTTTTT. As protein: CASSEGGTSGANTGELFF.

The sample holds one count of this clone. This chain links TRBV3-1 (or the pseudogene TRBV3-2) with TRBJ1-2, with 9 bases that match TRBD1. Per germline, CDR1 LGHDT and CDR2 YNNKEL (reference sequence). This CDR3 has 15 residues. Germline trimming cut 4 bases from V and 3 bases from J; bases unmatched to any gene: 6. DNA of the CDR3: TGTGCCAGCAGCCCCCGGGACAGGGAGGACTATGGCTACACCTTC. Amino acid sequence: CASSPRDREDYGYTF.

The V gene is TRBV11-2, the J gene TRBJ1-2; D call uncertain. In germline, CDR1 is SGHAT, CDR2 FQNNGV. V lost 5 bases and J 4 bases, leaving 11 bases between the germline ends. The CDR3 covers 13 residues. The DNA of the CDR3 is TGTGCCAGCAGCCCCAGAACAGCCTATGGCTACACCTTC. Protein sequence: CASSPRTAYGYTF.

The V call is TRBV7-3, the J call TRBJ2-2; D ambiguous. CDR1 is SGHTA and CDR2 is FQGTGA in the germline V gene. The V end lost 5 bases, the J end lost 0 bases, and 13 bases lay between the germline ends. This CDR3 spans 16 amino acids. CDR3 loop: CASSPEAAANTGELFF. In DNA form, the CDR3 reads TGTGCCAGCAGCCCAGAGGCGGCAGCGAACACCGGGGAGCTGTTTTTT.

The rearrangement uses TRBV18 and TRBJ1-5; D unresolved. Germline CDR1 and CDR2: KGHSH and LQKENI. Trimming cost V 3 bases and J 4 bases, with 10 bases left between them. CDR3 length equals 14 residues. CDR3 sequence: CASSPRGGNQPQHF. In DNA form, the CDR3 reads TGTGCCAGCTCACCTCGGGGAGGGAATCAGCCCCAGCATTTT.

The V call is TRBV3-1 (or the pseudogene TRBV3-2), the J call TRBJ2-1, with 9 bases fitting TRBD1. J gave up 8 bases and V 2 bases, and 16 bases lay outside the gene matches. Germline V gene data show CDR1 as LGHDT and CDR2 as YNNKEL (reference sequence). The CDR3 totals 18 residues. The CDR3 here is CASSQLPRGQGFVYEQFF. The CDR3 DNA reads as TGTGCCAGCAGCCAATTGCCCAGAGGACAGGGGTTTGTGTATGAGCAGTTCTTC.

This sequence joins TRBV5-1 and TRBJ2-1; 7 nucleotides match TRBD1. The CDR3 consists of 14 residues. V was clipped by 4 bases and J by 9 bases; unmatched bases: 10. CDR1 and CDR2 (germline): SGHRS, YFSETQ. Here the CDR3 DNA reads TGCGCCAGCAGCCCGGGACAGTTTGAAGGTGAGCAGTTCTTC. This sequence encodes CASSPGQFEGEQFF.

The genes are TRBV18 and TRBJ1-2, with TRBD1 matching over 8 bases. This CDR3 region has 14 residues. Losses at the gene ends were 3 bases for V and 6 bases for J; bases not matched to a gene: 6. Per germline, CDR1 KGHSH and CDR2 LQKENI. The CDR3 DNA reads as TGTGCCAGCTCACCGTATCCACAGGGGGATGGCTACACCTTC. Translating it yields CASSPYPQGDGYTF.

The genes are TRBV15 and TRBJ2-2; 9 bases align to TRBD1. CDR3 length: 15 residues. Germline V gives CDR1 LNHNV, CDR2 YYDKDF (reference sequence). J lost 1 base, V lost 3 bases, and 0 bases had no gene match. CDR3 sequence: CATSRDRGNTGELFF. CDR3 nucleotide sequence: TGTGCCACCAGCAGGGACAGGGGGAACACCGGGGAGCTGTTTTTT.

The gene calls are TRBV21-1 and TRBJ1-1; the table's TRBD1 call for D was not verified on the DNA. TRBV21-1 is a pseudogene. There are 15 residues in the CDR3. CDR3 sequence reads: CASSTGYGVNTEAFF. In nucleotides, the CDR3 is TGTGCCAGCAGTACAGGGTATGGGGTGAACACTGAAGCTTTCTTT.

The rearrangement joins TRBV6-5 to TRBJ2-1, with a tentative D call TRBD2 (6 bases). The CDR3 covers 16 residues. The V gene's germline CDR1 is MNHEY and CDR2 SVGAGI. V was pared by 0 bases and J by 6 bases, with 15 bases between. The CDR3 here is CASSYSWGDHPNEQFF. As DNA, the CDR3 is TGTGCCAGCAGTTACTCGTGGGGGGACCACCCCAATGAGCAGTTCTTC.

The chain uses TRBV7-9 and TRBJ1-1; D gene ambiguous. This CDR3 is 18 amino acids long. Trimming shortened V by 5 bases and J by 0 bases, and 22 bases separated the two germline ends. The germline CDR1 and CDR2 sequences are SEHNR and FQNEAQ (reference sequence). The CDR3 bases are TGTGCCAGCAGCCTCGCCGGTGGAGGGTATGGGGTGAACACTGAAGCTTTCTTT. Its protein product is CASSLAGGGYGVNTEAFF.

This chain joins TRBV15 and TRBJ2-3; 9 bases line up with TRBD1. V trimming: 5 bases; J trimming: 6 bases; junction bases outside the gene matches: 6. CDR3 length: 14 amino acids. Germline V gene lookup returns CDR1 LNHNV and CDR2 YYDKDF (reference sequence). The CDR3 here is CATSRDREADTQYF. CDR3 nucleotide sequence: TGTGCCACCAGCCGGGACAGGGAAGCCGATACGCAGTATTTT.

The chain links TRBV5-1 to TRBJ2-1, with TRBD2 matching over 8 bases. CDR1 is SGHRS and CDR2 is YFSETQ in the germline V gene. The CDR3 contains 14 residues. V trimming: 6 bases; J trimming: 4 bases; junction bases outside the gene matches: 6. The CDR3 DNA sequence: TGCGCCAGCAAGTCGGCTAGCGGGTACAATGAGCAGTTCTTC. Amino acids: CASKSASGYNEQFF. The whole variable domain, remainder taken from reference TRBV5-1 and TRBJ2-1, is KAGVTQTPRYLIKTRGQQVTLSCSPISGHRSVSWYQQTPGQGLQFLFEYFSETQRNKGNFPGRFSGRQFSNSRSEMNVSTLELGDSALYLCASKSASGYNEQFFGPGTRLTVL.

The CDR3 DNA reads as TGTGCCAGCAGCTTAGGATTTCAGGGGACCTACGAGCAGTACTTC. The encoded protein is CASSLGFQGTYEQYF. The V and J genes are TRBV11-2 and TRBJ2-7, with D possibly matching TRBD1 (6 bases). Trimming shortened V by 1 base and J by 2 bases, and 12 bases separated the two germline ends. The germline CDR1 and CDR2 sequences are SGHAT and FQNNGV. The CDR3 is made up of 15 amino acids.

The genes are TRBV5-1 and TRBJ2-1; 8 bases fit TRBD2. This CDR3 is 14 amino acids long. After removal of 0 bases from V and 5 bases from J, the junction contained 1 base not matched to a gene. CDR1 is SGHRS, CDR2 YFSETQ, per germline. In DNA form, the CDR3 reads TGCGCCAGCAGCTTGGAACTAGCGGACAATGAGCAGTTCTTC. Translated, it gives CASSLELADNEQFF.

CDR3 DNA: TGCGCCAGCAGCTTGGGTCAAGACAGCAACTATGGCTACACCTTC. It encodes CASSLGQDSNYGYTF. The V and J genes are TRBV5-1 and TRBJ1-2, with D possibly being TRBD1 (5 bases). This CDR3 spans 15 amino acids. The germline V gene encodes CDR1 SGHRS and CDR2 YFSETQ. Trimming took 0 bases from V and 2 from J, leaving 11 bases between them.

The chain joins TRBV7-9 to TRBJ1-2; D is undetermined. This CDR3 is 13 amino acids long. Deletions cut 5 bases from V and 7 bases from J, with 14 bases between. Germline V lookup: CDR1 SEHNR, CDR2 FQNEAQ (reference sequence). The CDR3 sequence: CASSAVDRFGYTF. CDR3 in DNA: TGTGCCAGCAGCGCAGTCGATCGTTTTGGCTACACCTTC.

The chain uses TRBV6-5 and TRBJ1-6, with 12 positions matching TRBD1. V gave up 6 bases and J gave up 9 bases; unmatched junction bases: 6. Germline values: CDR1 MNHEY, CDR2 SVGAGI. The CDR3 totals 15 residues. CDR3 sequence: CASREGDRGLSPLHF. The DNA for the CDR3 is TGTGCCAGCAGGGAGGGGGACAGGGGGCTTTCACCCCTCCACTTT.

V gene TRBV7-8 combines with J gene TRBJ2-5; 10 nucleotides match TRBD2. The V segment lost 7 bases and the J segment 1 base; nucleotides outside the gene matches: 12. CDR1 is SGHVS and CDR2 is FQNEAQ in the germline V gene. The CDR3 sequence is 17 residues long. CDR3 in DNA: TGTGCCAGCAAGGTACCTACTAGCGGGGACATCCAAGAGACCCAGTACTTC. It translates to CASKVPTSGDIQETQYF.

J is TRBJ2-1 and V is TRBV11-2, with TRBD2 matching 9 bases. J was trimmed by 4 bases and V by 2 bases; bases with no gene match: 6. The CDR3 has 16 amino acids. Germline assignment: CDR1 SGHAT and CDR2 FQNNGV. For the CDR3, the DNA is TGTGCCAGCAGCTTATTTTCTAGCGGGGAATACAATGAGCAGTTCTTC. It translates to CASSLFSSGEYNEQFF.

V usage is TRBV5-4 and J usage is TRBJ1-2, with a possible D match to TRBD1 (5 bases). V lost 4 bases to trimming and J lost 4 bases, with 17 bases between them. Germline CDR1 and CDR2: SGHNT and YYREEE (reference sequence). The length of the CDR3 is 15 residues. The CDR3 DNA is TGTGCCAGCAGCCCAGGACACGGAGGGGTCTATGGCTACACCTTC. Translation: CASSPGHGGVYGYTF.

The chain carries TRBV27 and TRBJ2-2; 10 nucleotides line up with TRBD1. Trimming took 5 bases from V and 7 from J; bases not matched to a gene: 10. The CDR3 has 16 residues. Per germline, CDR1 MNHEY and CDR2 SMNVEV (reference sequence). The CDR3 is CASSTRQGARGGELFF. The DNA for the CDR3 is TGTGCCAGCAGTACCCGACAGGGGGCTCGGGGCGGGGAGCTGTTTTTT.